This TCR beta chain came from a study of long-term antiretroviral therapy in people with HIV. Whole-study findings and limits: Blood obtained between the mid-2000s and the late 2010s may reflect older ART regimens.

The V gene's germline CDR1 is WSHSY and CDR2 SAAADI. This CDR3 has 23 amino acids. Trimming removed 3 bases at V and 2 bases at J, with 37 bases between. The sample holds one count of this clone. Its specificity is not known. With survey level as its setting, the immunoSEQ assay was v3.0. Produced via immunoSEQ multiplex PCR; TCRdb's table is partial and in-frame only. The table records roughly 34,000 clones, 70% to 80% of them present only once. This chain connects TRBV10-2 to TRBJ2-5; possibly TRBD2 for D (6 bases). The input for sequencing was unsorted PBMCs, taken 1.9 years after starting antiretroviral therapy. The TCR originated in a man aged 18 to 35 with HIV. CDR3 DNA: TGCGCCAGCAGTGATCCAACTGGGAACAACCGCCCGGGCACACAGGCGGGACAAGAGACCCAGTACTTC. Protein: CASSDPTGNNRPGTQAGQETQYF.